The 10 T cell receptor beta chains below were found in one sample sequenced in a study of shared clonotypes between healthy human individuals. Generated by immunoSEQ multiplex PCR, the TCRdb table keeps only in-frame clones and is missing some. The sample lists 550,000 to 800,000 clones, about 90% occurring once. The source material was memory CD8+ T cells from PBMCs. The subset here: CD45RO+ cells pooled with CCR7-negative TemRA cells. These receptors all stem from a man in his late teens or twenties in good health. Some clones in this sample may be carry-over from other donors' samples.

The chain has TRBV18 and TRBJ1-4, with D possibly matching TRBD1 (5 bases). Trimming removed 3 bases from V and 6 bases from J, with 11 bases in between. The germline gives CDR1 KGHSH, CDR2 LQKENI. The length of the CDR3 is 14 residues. CDR3 coding DNA: TGTGCCAGCTCACCTGCAGGGAAGGATGAAAAACTGTTTTTT. It encodes CASSPAGKDEKLFF.

The rearrangement joins TRBV7-3 to TRBJ2-2; 10 nucleotides line up with TRBD2. Germline loops: CDR1 SGHTA, CDR2 FQGTGA. The length of the CDR3 is 16 residues. J lost 5 bases, V lost 5 bases, and 8 bases had no gene match. The CDR3 is CASSHGTSVRTGELFF. Here the CDR3 DNA reads TGTGCCAGCAGCCACGGGACTAGCGTGCGGACCGGGGAGCTGTTTTTT.

This sequence joins TRBV9 and TRBJ2-2; either TRBD1 or TRBD2 may fit D (7 bases each). The CDR3 totals 22 residues. The V end was cut by 0 bases, the J end by 4 bases, with 31 bases between. Per the germline V gene, CDR1 is SGDLS and CDR2 is YYNGEE. CDR3 in DNA: TGTGCCAGCAGCGTAGATGTCCACGGGGGGTCTACTGGGGACAGCGCCACCGGGGAGCTGTTTTTT. Residues: CASSVDVHGGSTGDSATGELFF.

The genes are TRBV7-9 and TRBJ2-6, with D possibly being TRBD1 (6 bases). This CDR3 is 18 amino acids long. V lost 2 bases and J lost 0, with 14 bases in between. Germline V gene data show CDR1 as SEHNR and CDR2 as FQNEAQ (reference sequence). The CDR3 sequence: CASSLLTGDLSGANVLTF. CDR3 bases: TGTGCCAGCAGCTTATTGACAGGCGATCTCTCTGGGGCCAACGTCCTGACTTTC.

The rearrangement uses TRBV21-1 and TRBJ2-7; the table assigns TRBD1, which was not confirmed against the DNA. TRBV21-1 is given as a pseudogene. This CDR3 contains 15 residues. The CDR3: CASSKWGHSSYEQYF. The CDR3 coding sequence is TGTGCCAGCAGCAAATGGGGGCACTCCTCCTACGAGCAGTACTTC.

This chain uses TRBV6-1 with TRBJ2-7, with TRBD1 as a possible D gene (5 bases). Trimming cost V 5 bases and J 5 bases, with 7 bases left between them. From germline, CDR1 is MNHNS and CDR2 SASEGT. CDR3 length equals 11 residues. For the CDR3, the DNA is TGTGCCAGCAGTTGGGGCAACGAGCAGTACTTC. Its translation is CASSWGNEQYF.

This rearrangement joins TRBV13 to TRBJ2-7, with D unclear. This CDR3 is 17 amino acids long. V lost 1 base and J lost 3, with 19 bases in between. Looked up from germline, CDR1 is PRHDT and CDR2 is FYEKMQ (reference sequence). As DNA, the CDR3 is TGTGCCAGCAGCTTAGTGCGCCCTTCTGCTGGGGACTACGAGCAGTACTTC. This encodes CASSLVRPSAGDYEQYF. Using reference TRBV13 and TRBJ2-7 for the parts outside the CDR3, the full variable domain is AAGVIQSPRHLIKEKRETATLKCYPIPRHDTVYWYQQGPGQDPQFLISFYEKMQSDKGSIPDRFSAQQFSDYHSELNMSSLELGDSALYFCASSLVRPSAGDYEQYFGPGTRLTVT.

This clone was counted a few times. One end of the junction fails to match germline, which may point to a read error. This CDR3 reads CASSFWEGF. In nucleotides, the CDR3 is TGTGCCAGCAGCTTTTGGGAGGGGTTT. The genes are TRBV5-8 and TRBJ1-4; tentatively, D is TRBD1 (5 bases). The germline gives CDR1 SGHTS, CDR2 YDEGEE. The CDR3 runs to 9 residues.

This clone came up once. J is TRBJ1-2 and V is TRBV5-6; unclear D gene. Trimming took 0 bases from V and 6 from J, leaving 15 bases between them. The germline CDR1 and CDR2 sequences are SGHDT and YYEEEE. This CDR3 contains 15 residues. The CDR3 here is CASSLGVQDPHGYTF. For the CDR3, the DNA is TGTGCCAGCAGCTTGGGGGTGCAGGACCCTCATGGCTACACCTTC.

V gene TRBV27 combines with J gene TRBJ2-3; D is undetermined. The CDR3 spans 15 residues. The ends were cut back, 8 bases at V and 0 bases at J, with 15 bases in the middle. Germline CDR1 reads MNHEY; CDR2 reads SMNVEV (reference sequence). The CDR3 nucleotides read TGTGCCAGCTGGGGATTGGGCCAGAGCACAGATACGCAGTATTTT. Protein: CASWGLGQSTDTQYF.